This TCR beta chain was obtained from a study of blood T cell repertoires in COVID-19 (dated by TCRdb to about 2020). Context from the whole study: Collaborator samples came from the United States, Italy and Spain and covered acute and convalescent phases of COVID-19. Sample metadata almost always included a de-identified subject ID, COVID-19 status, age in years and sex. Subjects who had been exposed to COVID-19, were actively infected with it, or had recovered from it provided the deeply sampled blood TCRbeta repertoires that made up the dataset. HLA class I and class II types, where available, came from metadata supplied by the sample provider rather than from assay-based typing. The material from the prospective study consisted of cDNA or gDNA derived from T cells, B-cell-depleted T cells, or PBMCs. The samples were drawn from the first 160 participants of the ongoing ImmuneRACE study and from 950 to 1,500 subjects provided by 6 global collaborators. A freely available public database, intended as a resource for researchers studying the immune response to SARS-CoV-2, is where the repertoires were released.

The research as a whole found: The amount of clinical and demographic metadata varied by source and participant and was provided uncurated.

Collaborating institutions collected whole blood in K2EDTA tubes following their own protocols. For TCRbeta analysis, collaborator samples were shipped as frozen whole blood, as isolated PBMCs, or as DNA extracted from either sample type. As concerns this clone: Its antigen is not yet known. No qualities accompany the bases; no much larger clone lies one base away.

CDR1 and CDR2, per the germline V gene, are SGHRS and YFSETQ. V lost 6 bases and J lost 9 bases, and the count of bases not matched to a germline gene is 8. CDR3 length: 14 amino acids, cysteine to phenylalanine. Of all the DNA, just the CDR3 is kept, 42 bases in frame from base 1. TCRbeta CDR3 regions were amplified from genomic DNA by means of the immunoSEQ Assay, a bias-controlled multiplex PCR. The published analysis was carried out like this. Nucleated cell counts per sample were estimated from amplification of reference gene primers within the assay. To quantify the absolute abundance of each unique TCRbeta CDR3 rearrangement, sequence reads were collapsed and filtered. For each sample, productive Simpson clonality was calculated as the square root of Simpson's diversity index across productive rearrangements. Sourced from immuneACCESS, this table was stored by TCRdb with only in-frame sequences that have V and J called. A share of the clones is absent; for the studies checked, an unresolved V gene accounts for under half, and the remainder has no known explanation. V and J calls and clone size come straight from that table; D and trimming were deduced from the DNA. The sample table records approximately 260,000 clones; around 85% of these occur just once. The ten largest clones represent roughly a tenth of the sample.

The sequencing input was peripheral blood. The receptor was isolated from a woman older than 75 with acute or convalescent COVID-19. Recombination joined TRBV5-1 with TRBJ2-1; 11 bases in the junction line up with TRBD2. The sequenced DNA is TGCGCCAGCAATATAGCGGGGGGGCCGGGTGAGCAGTTCTTC. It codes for CASNIAGGPGEQFF.